This T cell receptor beta chain was identified during a study of T-cell memory formation after mild COVID-19. The ends were cut back, 5 bases at V and 2 bases at J, with 16 bases in the middle. Per the germline V gene, CDR1 is SEHNR and CDR2 is FQNEAQ (reference sequence). The CDR3 covers 15 residues. Constant-segment primers served in 5'RACE that generated TCR alpha and TCR beta cDNA libraries bearing sample barcodes and UMIs. TCRdb itself ran the 5' RACE reads through MiXCR, one entry per CDR3 protein. Of 75,000 to 90,000 distinct CDR3 sequences in the sample, over 11% were seen once. Study results and limitations: Later expanders leaned CD4+, whereas day 15 to 85 contracting clones were balanced CD4/CD8. Second-wave clones peaking on day 37 lacked confirmed SARS-CoV-2 specificity.

This clonotype came up a few times. Its cognate antigen is unknown. The clonotype originates from an adult woman who had mild COVID-19 (a few samples of this study predate the infection). Cell type and time point are not known. Input material: PBMCs or a T cell subset sorted from them (not recorded which). The rearrangement joins TRBV7-9 to TRBJ2-7, with D uncertain. CDR3 in amino acids: CASSEMGMGTYEQYF. The CDR3 coding sequence is TGTGCCAGCAGCGAAATGGGGATGGGGACCTACGAGCAGTACTTC.